The text below deals with one T cell receptor beta chain. These data belong to a study of cytomegalovirus exposure and HLA in healthy donors. About the research overall: About 85 million unique TCR sequences came from HLA-typed donors in an early release.

The PCR had 60 Vbeta and 13 Jbeta primers. Clones were read by immunoSEQ multiplex PCR, and TCRdb kept only the in-frame ones, dropping some. In the table there are 100,000 to 150,000 clones, less than 90% of which are singletons. The CDR3 consists of 14 residues. With V trimmed by 6 bases and J by 8 bases, 9 bases remained unmatched. Germline CDR1 and CDR2: ENHRY and SYGVKD. The V call is TRBV10-3, the J call TRBJ1-4, with TRBD1 matching over 7 bases. The sequence came from a man in his fifties in good health and CMV-seronegative. The sample consisted of PBMCs. CDR3 residues: CAISLGGPTEKLFF. CDR3 coding DNA: TGTGCCATCAGCCTAGGGGGCCCAACCGAAAAACTGTTTTTT.